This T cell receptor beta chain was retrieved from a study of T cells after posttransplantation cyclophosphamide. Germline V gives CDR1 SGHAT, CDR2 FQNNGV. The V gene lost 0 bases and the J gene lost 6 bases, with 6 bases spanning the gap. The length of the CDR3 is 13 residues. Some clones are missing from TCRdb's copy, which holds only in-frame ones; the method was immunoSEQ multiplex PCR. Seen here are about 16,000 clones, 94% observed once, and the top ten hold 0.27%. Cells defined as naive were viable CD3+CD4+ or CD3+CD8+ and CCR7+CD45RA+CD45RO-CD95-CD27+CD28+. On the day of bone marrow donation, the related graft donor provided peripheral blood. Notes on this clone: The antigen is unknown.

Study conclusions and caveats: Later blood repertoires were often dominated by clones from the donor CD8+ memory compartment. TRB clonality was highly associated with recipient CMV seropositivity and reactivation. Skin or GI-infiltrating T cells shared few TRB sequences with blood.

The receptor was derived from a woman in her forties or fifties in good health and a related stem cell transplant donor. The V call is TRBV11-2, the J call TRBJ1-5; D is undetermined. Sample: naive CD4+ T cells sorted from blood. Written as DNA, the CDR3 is TGTGCCAGCAGCTTAGATAAGCGTCAGCCCCAGCATTTT. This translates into CASSLDKRQPQHF.